This T cell receptor (beta chain) comes out of a study of blood T cell repertoires in COVID-19 (dated by TCRdb to the early 2020s). Describing the broader study: Collaborator samples came from the United States, Italy and Spain and covered acute and convalescent phases of COVID-19. A freely available public database, intended as a resource for researchers studying the immune response to SARS-CoV-2, is where the repertoires were released. Subjects who had been exposed to COVID-19, were actively infected with it, or had recovered from it provided the deeply sampled blood TCRbeta repertoires that made up the dataset. Samples were obtained from the ongoing ImmuneRACE study (first 160 participants) and from 1,000 to 1,500 subjects provided by 6 global collaborators. Sample metadata almost always included a de-identified subject ID, COVID-19 status, age in years and sex. Where HLA class I and class II types were available, the types were taken from metadata supplied by the sample provider, not from assay-based typing. The prospective study material was composed of cDNA or gDNA derived from T cells, B-cell-depleted T cells, or PBMCs.

What the research found in general, with its limitations: How much clinical and demographic metadata was included differed by source and by participant, and the metadata was provided uncurated.

Points on this clone: The specificity of this receptor is unknown. Base quality data are lacking; no much larger clone is found one base away.

A second Seattle source provided samples from volunteer blood donors who had recovered from COVID-19. Whole blood was collected in K2EDTA tubes by collaborating institutions according to the institutions' own protocols. For TCRbeta analysis, collaborators shipped samples in one of three forms: frozen whole blood, isolated PBMCs, or DNA extracted from either of those sample types. TCRbeta CDR3 regions were amplified from genomic DNA using the immunoSEQ Assay, a bias-controlled multiplex PCR. The paper's processing steps were these. Within the assay, amplification of reference gene primers was used to estimate how many nucleated cells each sample contained. Sequence reads were collapsed and filtered to measure the absolute abundance of every unique TCRbeta CDR3 rearrangement. For each sample, productive Simpson clonality was calculated as the square root of Simpson's diversity index across productive rearrangements. The source is immuneACCESS, and TCRdb retained only in-frame sequences with V and J called. Part of the clones is not carried over; for the studies checked, unresolved V genes explain less than half of this, and the remainder is unexplained. The D gene and trimming were derived from the DNA, and the V and J assignments and clone size from that table. The sample has about 170,000 clones on record, around nine tenths of them singletons. The ten largest clones capture around 1.9% of the sample.

The receptor's source is a man aged 45-60 years who had recovered from COVID-19. Material for sequencing was peripheral blood.

The DNA sequence is given as TGTGCCAGCAGTTTTGGCGGGACAGATGGCTACACCTTC. This is translated as CASSFGGTDGYTF. The sequence links TRBV12-3 or TRBV12-4 to TRBJ1-2; a stretch of 7 junction bases matches TRBD1. Inclusive of the bounding cysteine and phenylalanine, the CDR3 is 13 residues long. The retained sequence is limited to the CDR3, 39 bases, with the frame set at the first base. V ends up 3 bases short and J 6 bases short, with an unmatched junction base count of 4.